The rows below give T cell receptor beta chains drawn from one sample of a study of blood T cell repertoires in COVID-19. Measured with immunoSEQ multiplex PCR; TCRdb has only the in-frame clones, and not every one. This table has about 180,000 clones, roughly 87% appearing once. Sequencing was done on a sample of peripheral blood. These receptors all stem from a woman in her 70s with COVID-19, enrolled during active disease. Each CDR3 is given with its conserved first and last residue. A D gene is named only where the DNA matches it firmly. Clone size is not always given. Where it is, it says once, few, many or a class for expanded clones.

size: .
D: .
V: TRBV6-5
J: TRBJ2-3
DNA: TGTGCCAGCAAGGAGGGGCTAACTAGCACAGATACGCAGTATTTT
CDR3: CASKEGLTSTDTQYF

size: .
D: .
V: TRBV29-1
J: TRBJ2-5
DNA: TGCAGCGGTAGGGGTTCGGAAGAGACCCAGTACTTC
CDR3: CSGRGSEETQYF

size: .
D: .
V: TRBV18
J: TRBJ1-1
DNA: TGTGCCAGCTCACAAGCCAACTTGAACACTGAAGCTTTCTTT
CDR3: CASSQANLNTEAFF

size: .
D: TRBD2
V: TRBV11-2
J: TRBJ2-5
DNA: TGTGCCAGCAGCCCGGGACTAGCGTCACAAGAGACCCAGTACTTC
CDR3: CASSPGLASQETQYF

size: .
D: TRBD1
V: TRBV7-2
J: TRBJ1-6
DNA: TGTGCCAGCAGCGCAGGGGGACAGCCTAATTCACCCCTCCACTTT
CDR3: CASSAGGQPNSPLHF

size: .
D: .
V: TRBV7-8
J: TRBJ2-1
DNA: TGTGCCAGCAGCTCCCAGGTTTACAATGAGCAGTTCTTC
CDR3: CASSSQVYNEQFF

size: .
D: .
V: TRBV6-2/TRBV6-3
J: TRBJ2-7
DNA: TGTGCCAGCAGTTACTCTGGGGCTCCCGAGCAGTACTTC
CDR3: CASSYSGAPEQYF

size: .
D: TRBD2
V: TRBV5-1
J: TRBJ2-5
DNA: TGCGCCAGCAGCGCATTCTCACTAGCGGGAGGGCGGGAGACCCAGTACTTC
CDR3: CASSAFSLAGGRETQYF

size: .
D: TRBD1
V: TRBV28
J: TRBJ1-5
DNA: TGTGCCAGCAAGGTTTCGGGGACAGTATCCCAGCCCCAGCATTTT
CDR3: CASKVSGTVSQPQHF

size: .
D: TRBD2
V: TRBV28
J: TRBJ2-2
DNA: TGTGCCAGCAAAAGCGGGAGTGTAGGGACCGGGGAGCTGTTTTTT
CDR3: CASKSGSVGTGELFF

size: .
D: .
V: TRBV27
J: TRBJ1-2
DNA: TGTGCCAGCAGTTTATCCGGGACAATCAGCTATGGCTACACCTTC
CDR3: CASSLSGTISYGYTF

size: .
D: .
V: TRBV28
J: TRBJ1-1
DNA: TGTGCCAGCAGTTTAGGAGGGGTGAACACTGAAGCTTTCTTT
CDR3: CASSLGGVNTEAFF

size: .
D: TRBD1
V: TRBV7-9
J: TRBJ2-1
DNA: TGTGCCAGCAGCCCGGGACAGGGGTACAATGAGCAGTTCTTC
CDR3: CASSPGQGYNEQFF

size: .
D: .
V: TRBV4-1
J: TRBJ2-5
DNA: TGCGCCAGCAGCCAAGATGGGCTGTACCAAGAGACCCAGTACTTC
CDR3: CASSQDGLYQETQYF

size: few
D: TRBD2
V: TRBV19
J: TRBJ2-2
DNA: TGTGCCAGTAGCATCAGCGGGATGGGGGCCGGGGAGCTGTTTTTT
CDR3: CASSISGMGAGELFF

size: .
D: TRBD2
V: TRBV27
J: TRBJ2-1
DNA: TGTGCCAGCAGTTTGATTGGACTAGCGGGAGCGAGGCAGCAGTTCTTC
CDR3: CASSLIGLAGARQQFF

size: few
D: TRBD2
V: TRBV7-2
J: TRBJ2-7
DNA: TGTGCCAGCAGTTCTTCTTGGGGACTAGCGGATTACTACGAGCAGTACTTC
CDR3: CASSSSWGLADYYEQYF

size: .
D: TRBD2
V: TRBV10-3
J: TRBJ2-2
DNA: TGTGCCATCAGTGGACTAGCGCCCTCCGGGGAGCTGTTTTTT
CDR3: CAISGLAPSGELFF

size: .
D: .
V: TRBV24-1
J: TRBJ1-1
DNA: TGTGCCACCAGCACTCGGGGGGTGAACACTGAAGCTTTCTTT
CDR3: CATSTRGVNTEAFF

size: .
D: .
V: TRBV7-9
J: TRBJ2-5
DNA: TGTGCCAGCAGCCGAGGCCCGGGAGAGACCCAGTACTTC
CDR3: CASSRGPGETQYF

size: .
D: .
V: TRBV5-5
J: TRBJ2-7
DNA: TGTGCCAGCAGCTTGGATCTCCAGCAGTACTTC
CDR3: CASSLDLQQYF

size: .
D: .
V: TRBV18
J: TRBJ2-1
DNA: TGTGCCAGCTCACCGTTTGGGGGGAGCTCCTACAATGAGCAGTTCTTC
CDR3: CASSPFGGSSYNEQFF

size: .
D: .
V: TRBV24-1
J: TRBJ2-6
DNA: TGTGCCACCAGTGGTTCGGACAGCCGCCTATTCTCTGGGGCCAACGTCCTGACTTTC
CDR3: CATSGSDSRLFSGANVLTF

size: .
D: TRBD1
V: TRBV5-5
J: TRBJ2-3
DNA: TGTGCCAGCAGCTTGGGCTCGGACAGGTTCACAGATACGCAGTATTTT
CDR3: CASSLGSDRFTDTQYF

size: .
D: TRBD2
V: TRBV5-4
J: TRBJ2-1
DNA: TGTGCCAGCATAATCGGGGGGGAGGGCCTAAATGAGCAGTTCTTC
CDR3: CASIIGGEGLNEQFF

size: .
D: TRBD2
V: TRBV15
J: TRBJ2-3
DNA: TGTGCCACCAGCGCCGAGCCGGGACTAGCGGGAGGAGAGGATACGCAGTATTTT
CDR3: CATSAEPGLAGGEDTQYF

size: .
D: .
V: TRBV19
J: TRBJ1-1
DNA: TGTGCCAGTAGTAACAGGCAAATCGGAGTGGCTGAAGCTTTCTTT
CDR3: CASSNRQIGVAEAFF